This T cell receptor beta chain was retrieved from a study of circulating and synovial CD4+ cells in juvenile arthritis. Study-wide results and caveats: Deeper sequencing increased measured overlap with synovial clonotypes. These repertoires were less diverse than bulk blood CD4 repertoires. Circulating pathogenic-like and bulk T cells looked alike by Vbeta family usage. Circulating pathogenic-like lymphocytes shared a substantially higher fraction of CDR3 sequences with synovium than bulk blood.

Concerning this clone itself: Its antigen remains unknown.

Profiled with immunoSEQ multiplex PCR; TCRdb holds only in-frame clones, not every one. The sample lists fewer than 35,000 clones; around 95% were seen once. Sequenced: CD4+ T cells from blood. This sequence originates from a human donor with juvenile idiopathic arthritis.

This CDR3 reads CASSPARIGELFF. CDR3 bases: TGTGCCAGCAGTCCTGCGAGAATCGGGGAGCTGTTTTTT. The chain employs TRBV2 and TRBJ2-2; no reliable D call. Trimming shortened V by 5 bases and J by 7 bases, and 11 bases separated the two germline ends. Germline assignment: CDR1 SNHLY and CDR2 FYNNEI. CDR3 length: 13 amino acids.